What follows are 31 T cell receptor beta chains derived from one specimen sequenced in a study of OX40 agonist ivuxolimab in advanced cancers. TCRdb's copy holds only in-frame clones and misses some; the assay was immunoSEQ multiplex PCR. The repertoire has roughly 40,000 clones, roughly four fifths of them found once; the top ten carry around 23%. The sequenced sample was CD4+ or CD8+ T cells sorted from blood, obtained in a trial of the OX40 agonist ivuxolimab. Every receptor here comes from an adult with an advanced solid tumor such as melanoma, head and neck, liver or kidney cancer.

The chain links TRBV29-1 to TRBJ2-5, with 11 bases fitting TRBD2. TRBJ2-7 matches the DNA end more closely, so the J call is doubtful. This CDR3 is 15 amino acids long. CDR1 and CDR2 from the germline V gene are SQVTM and ANQGSEA. The CDR3 nucleotides are TGCAGCGTCACAATGGCCGGGACTAGCGGCTACGAGCAGTACTTC. Residues: CSVTMAGTSGYEQYF.

The chain carries TRBV9 and TRBJ1-6; D gene uncertain. CDR1 and CDR2 from the germline V gene are SGDLS and YYNGEE. Trimming cost V 3 bases and J 0 bases, with 7 bases left between them. The CDR3 is made up of 15 amino acids. The CDR3: CASSATSSYNSPLHF. The CDR3 DNA is TGTGCCAGCAGCGCAACAAGCTCCTATAATTCACCCCTCCACTTT.

The chain is built from TRBV2 and TRBJ2-7; D ambiguous. CDR1 is SNHLY and CDR2 is FYNNEI in the germline V gene. V was clipped by 4 bases and J by 5 bases, with 9 bases between them. There are 12 residues in the CDR3. CDR3: CASSVMLDEQYF. Here the CDR3 DNA reads TGTGCCAGCAGTGTCATGTTGGACGAGCAGTACTTC.

The chain employs TRBV27 and TRBJ2-3; TRBD1 matches 8 bases. Germline CDR1 is MNHEY and CDR2 is SMNVEV (reference sequence). This CDR3 is built from 16 residues. Unmatched junction bases numbered 9, after V lost 5 bases and J lost 2 bases. CDR3 loop: CASSTRTGIITDTQYF. As DNA, the CDR3 is TGTGCCAGCAGTACCAGGACAGGGATAATCACAGATACGCAGTATTTT.

V and J are TRBV18 and TRBJ2-7, with TRBD1 identical over 7 bases. CDR3 size: 14 residues. V shed 3 bases, J shed 0 bases, and the junction held 2 bases outside the gene matches. Per germline, CDR1 KGHSH and CDR2 LQKENI. Written as DNA, the CDR3 is TGTGCCAGCTCACCGGGACAGAGCTCCTACGAGCAGTACTTC. It encodes CASSPGQSSYEQYF.

In this sample, this clone turned up once. The chain couples TRBV5-4 to TRBJ2-1; 11 nucleotides align to TRBD2. The germline V gene has CDR1 SGHNT and CDR2 YYREEE (reference sequence). This CDR3 comprises 16 residues. Trimming cost V 0 bases and J 8 bases; bases outside gene matches: 7. The CDR3 loop reads CASSLGSGRGPDEQFF. The CDR3 coding sequence is TGTGCCAGCAGCTTGGGTAGCGGGAGGGGTCCCGATGAGCAGTTCTTC.

The rearrangement links TRBV11-2 to TRBJ2-1; tentative D call: TRBD2 (5 bases). CDR1 and CDR2 (germline): SGHAT, FQNNGV. This CDR3 has 14 residues. The V end was cut by 1 base, the J end by 7 bases, with 11 bases between. The chain's CDR3 is CASSLAGNRNEQFF. The CDR3 nucleotides are TGTGCCAGCAGCTTAGCGGGGAACCGGAATGAGCAGTTCTTC.

The CDR3 sequence: CASSLAGGGPGANVLTF. The DNA of the CDR3 is TGTGCCAGCAGCTTGGCAGGGGGCGGCCCTGGGGCCAACGTCCTGACTTTC. The chain recombines TRBV5-4 with TRBJ2-6; 8 bases are a match to TRBD1. This CDR3 has 17 residues. Germline CDR1 SGHNT, CDR2 YYREEE (reference sequence). The V gene end was trimmed by 0 bases and the J gene end by 2 bases; junction bases not matched to a gene: 4.

The rearrangement links TRBV4-1 to TRBJ1-5; the match to TRBD1 covers 7 bases. Germline V lookup: CDR1 MGHRA, CDR2 YSYEKL. Trimming cost V 0 bases and J 2 bases; bases outside gene matches: 13. This CDR3 spans 19 amino acids. The CDR3 nucleotides are TGCGCCAGCAGCCAAGATAGGGCAGGGGGGTTAGTTGGCAATCAGCCCCAGCATTTT. Amino acid sequence: CASSQDRAGGLVGNQPQHF.

This clone was picked up a small number of times. The genes are TRBV7-9 and TRBJ1-2, with D possibly matching TRBD1 (5 bases). Germline loops: CDR1 SEHNR, CDR2 FQNEAQ (reference sequence). The CDR3 runs 14 residues. V was trimmed by 5 bases and J by 2 bases, leaving 12 bases between them. DNA for the CDR3: TGTGCCAGCAGCGCTCTGACAGAGAACTATGGCTACACCTTC. Protein sequence: CASSALTENYGYTF.

The V gene is TRBV19, the J gene TRBJ2-5; D is unresolved. CDR1 and CDR2 (germline): LNHDA, SQIVND (reference sequence). The CDR3 is 14 residues long. The ends were cut back, 6 bases at V and 5 bases at J, with 16 bases in the middle. The CDR3 is CASSPWGNVETQYF. The DNA of the CDR3 is TGTGCCAGTAGCCCTTGGGGTAATGTGGAGACCCAGTACTTC.

The V call is TRBV7-2, the J call TRBJ1-3; D is possibly TRBD1 (5 bases). CDR3 length: 12 residues. Germline CDR1 and CDR2: SGHTA and FQGNSA. The ends were cut back, 2 bases at V and 7 bases at J, with 6 bases in the middle. This CDR3 reads CASSLSGNTIYF. The CDR3 DNA reads as TGTGCCAGCAGCTTATCAGGGAACACCATATATTTT.

The chain joins TRBV27 to TRBJ1-2, with D perhaps TRBD1 (5 bases). The CDR3 contains 11 residues. Germline loops: CDR1 MNHEY, CDR2 SMNVEV (reference sequence). The V and J ends lost 5 bases and 8 bases respectively, with 9 bases between them. Here the CDR3 reads CASSQGNGYTF. The CDR3 coding sequence is TGTGCCAGCAGTCAGGGAAACGGCTACACCTTC.

J is TRBJ2-7 and V is TRBV2, with D possibly TRBD2 on 6 matching bases. Germline CDR1 and CDR2: SNHLY and FYNNEI. V was clipped by 7 bases and J by 3 bases, with 13 bases between them. The CDR3 extends over 13 amino acids. CDR3 DNA sequence: TGTGCCAGCACTACCATGGGGGGCTACGAGCAGTACTTC. Its translation: CASTTMGGYEQYF.

The rearrangement links TRBV18 to TRBJ2-5, with D tentatively TRBD1 (6 bases). Germline V gene lookup returns CDR1 KGHSH and CDR2 LQKENI. The CDR3 length is 15 residues. The V end was cut by 3 bases, the J end by 5 bases, with 16 bases between. CDR3 DNA sequence: TGTGCCAGCTCACCTCAATACAGGGTCAGGGAGACCCAGTACTTC. Translated: CASSPQYRVRETQYF.

This CDR3 is CASSLDRGSDEQYF. In DNA form, the CDR3 reads TGTGCCAGCAGTCTCGACAGGGGTTCGGACGAGCAGTACTTC. The rearrangement uses TRBV27 and TRBJ2-7, with 8 bases that match TRBD1. The CDR3 has 14 residues. After removal of 5 bases from V and 5 bases from J, the junction contained 8 bases not matched to a gene. In germline, CDR1 is MNHEY, CDR2 SMNVEV (reference sequence).

The genes are TRBV14 and TRBJ2-7; 8 bases agree with TRBD2. J was trimmed by 2 bases and V by 1 base; bases with no gene match: 7. Germline V gene lookup returns CDR1 SGHDN and CDR2 FVKESK. The CDR3 loop spans 16 amino acids. CDR3 sequence: CASSQVTSETPYEQYF. The DNA for the CDR3 is TGTGCCAGCAGCCAAGTGACTAGCGAGACGCCCTACGAGCAGTACTTC.

In this sample, this clone turned up once. The gene calls are TRBV4-3 and TRBJ1-2; 7 bases are a match to TRBD1. V gave up 2 bases and J gave up 9 bases; unmatched junction bases: 6. The CDR3 consists of 13 residues. In germline, CDR1 is LGHNA, CDR2 YSLEER. The CDR3 spells CASSQSNRGSYTF. DNA for the CDR3: TGCGCCAGCAGCCAATCGAACAGGGGAAGCTACACCTTC.

This clone came up a few times. The chain uses TRBV2 and TRBJ2-5, with 12 bases identical to TRBD1. After removal of 6 bases from V and 3 bases from J, the junction contained 5 bases not matched to a gene. Germline values: CDR1 SNHLY, CDR2 FYNNEI. The CDR3 sequence is 15 residues long. The CDR3 region is CASSSGTGGEETQYF. As DNA, the CDR3 is TGTGCCAGCAGCTCCGGGACAGGGGGCGAAGAGACCCAGTACTTC. The complete variable domain, with remaining parts taken from reference TRBV2 and TRBJ2-5, reads EPEVTQTPSHQVTQMGQEVILRCVPISNHLYFYWYRQILGQKVEFLVSFYNNEISEKSEIFDDQFSVERPDGSNFTLKIRSTKLEDSAMYFCASSSGTGGEETQYFGPGTRLLVL.

The count of this clone is one. This chain links TRBV7-3 with TRBJ2-7; D not certain. Per the germline V gene, CDR1 is SGHTA and CDR2 is FQGTGA. V was cut by 3 bases and J by 7 bases, with 13 bases left in between. The CDR3 is 13 amino acids. This CDR3 is CASSFGPNREQYF. CDR3 DNA: TGTGCCAGCAGCTTCGGACCGAATCGGGAGCAGTACTTC.

This clone was found a few times. The rearrangement uses TRBV9 and TRBJ2-3; the D is unclear. The germline V gene has CDR1 SGDLS and CDR2 YYNGEE. The CDR3 runs to 14 residues. The V gene lost 4 bases and the J gene lost 1 base, with 10 bases spanning the gap. CDR3 protein: CASSPPPGTDTQYF. CDR3 nucleotide sequence: TGTGCCAGCAGCCCCCCACCGGGCACAGATACGCAGTATTTT. Full variable domain (outside the CDR3, taken from reference TRBV9 and TRBJ2-3): DSGVTQTPKHLITATGQRVTLRCSPRSGDLSVYWYQQSLDQGLQFLIQYYNGEERAKGNILERFSAQQFPDLHSELNLSSLELGDSALYFCASSPPPGTDTQYFGPGTRLTVL.

This clone appeared a few times. The chain carries TRBV29-1 and TRBJ2-3; TRBD2 might be the D (6 bases). This CDR3 contains 14 residues. V dropped 8 bases and J dropped 1 base, with 16 bases sitting between them. Germline assignment: CDR1 SQVTM and CDR2 ANQGSEA. The CDR3 is CSSGGGGRTDTQYF. DNA of the CDR3: TGCAGCTCTGGGGGAGGCGGACGCACAGATACGCAGTATTTT.

On this clone: With a much larger clone just one base away, this may be a read error. The genes are TRBV7-2 and TRBJ2-7, with D unresolved. The CDR3 covers 12 residues. The germline gives CDR1 SGHTA, CDR2 FQGNSA. V lost 4 bases and J 0 bases, leaving 4 bases between the germline ends. The CDR3: CASSWGSYEQYF. CDR3 in DNA: TGTGCCAGCAGCTGGGGCTCCTACGAGCAGTACTTC. Using reference TRBV7-2 and TRBJ2-7 for the parts outside the CDR3, the full variable domain is GAGVSQSPSNKVTEKGKDVELRCDPISGHTALYWYRQSLGQGLEFLIYFQGNSAPDKSGLPSDRFSAERTGGSVSTLTIQRTQQEDSAVYLCASSWGSYEQYFGPGTRLTVT.

This chain connects TRBV30 to TRBJ1-3; no clear D. CDR1 and CDR2 from the germline V gene are GTSNPN and SVGIG (reference sequence). Trimming shortened V by 4 bases and J by 0 bases, and 4 bases separated the two germline ends. This CDR3 is 12 amino acids long. The CDR3 here is CAWTISGNTIYF. CDR3 bases: TGTGCCTGGACCATCTCTGGAAACACCATATATTTT.

V usage is TRBV7-3 and J usage is TRBJ2-2; unclear D gene. The CDR3 sequence is 13 residues long. Germline CDR1 is SGHTA and CDR2 is FQGTGA. V gave up 2 bases and J gave up 4 bases, with 5 bases separating them. Written as DNA, the CDR3 is TGTGCCAGCAGCTTAGGATCCACCGGGGAGCTGTTTTTT. Its protein product is CASSLGSTGELFF.

The chain has TRBV5-6 and TRBJ2-3, with D possibly matching TRBD1 (5 bases). The CDR3 extends over 16 amino acids. V lost 0 bases, J lost 0 bases, and 11 bases lay in between. The V gene's germline CDR1 is SGHDT and CDR2 YYEEEE. The CDR3 DNA sequence: TGTGCCAGCAGCTTGGGTACAGGTTTGAGCACAGATACGCAGTATTTT. This encodes CASSLGTGLSTDTQYF. Based on the CDR3 plus reference TRBV5-6 and TRBJ2-3, the full variable domain is DAGVTQSPTHLIKTRGQQVTLRCSPKSGHDTVSWYQQALGQGPQFIFQYYEEEERQRGNFPDRFSGHQFPNYSSELNVNALLLGDSALYLCASSLGTGLSTDTQYFGPGTRLTVL.

This clone was counted only a few times. The chain links TRBV13 to TRBJ2-3; no definite D call. This CDR3 has 13 amino acids. The germline gives CDR1 PRHDT, CDR2 FYEKMQ (reference sequence). The V end was cut by 0 bases, the J end by 6 bases, with 7 bases between. As DNA, the CDR3 is TGTGCCAGCAGCTTAGGAGTTTGGGATACGCAGTATTTT. As protein: CASSLGVWDTQYF. Based on the CDR3 plus reference TRBV13 and TRBJ2-3, the full variable domain is AAGVIQSPRHLIKEKRETATLKCYPIPRHDTVYWYQQGPGQDPQFLISFYEKMQSDKGSIPDRFSAQQFSDYHSELNMSSLELGDSALYFCASSLGVWDTQYFGPGTRLTVL.

The rearrangement joins TRBV7-8 to TRBJ1-5; no reliable D call. V was trimmed by 1 base and J by 5 bases, leaving 15 bases between them. The germline gives CDR1 SGHVS, CDR2 FQNEAQ. There are 16 residues in the CDR3. This CDR3 reads CASSLDLGAKDQPQHF. For the CDR3, the DNA is TGTGCCAGCAGCTTAGACTTGGGCGCCAAGGATCAGCCCCAGCATTTT.

The chain is built from TRBV13 and TRBJ2-1; no definite D call. Germline CDR1 and CDR2: PRHDT and FYEKMQ (reference sequence). The CDR3 consists of 12 residues. Trimming removed 5 bases at V and 10 bases at J, with 12 bases between. The CDR3 here is CASSPRPREQFF. DNA for the CDR3: TGTGCCAGCAGCCCTCGCCCCCGCGAGCAGTTCTTC.

The chain has TRBV6-5 and TRBJ2-5; 8 bases match TRBD2. V dropped 6 bases and J dropped 6; count of bases not matched to a gene: 12. This CDR3 has 15 amino acids. Germline CDR1 MNHEY, CDR2 SVGAGI. CDR3 bases: TGTGCCAGCAGGTCCTACGGGGGGGCCATACAGACCCAGTACTTC. This encodes CASRSYGGAIQTQYF.

The CDR3 region is CASAAGTAYEQYF. CDR3 nucleotides: TGTGCCAGTGCCGCGGGCACGGCCTACGAGCAGTACTTC. This chain links TRBV19 with TRBJ2-7; D is perhaps TRBD2 (5 bases). V was clipped by 8 bases and J by 2 bases, with 13 bases between them. From germline, CDR1 is LNHDA and CDR2 SQIVND (reference sequence). The CDR3 has 13 residues. The complete variable domain, with remaining parts taken from reference TRBV19 and TRBJ2-7, reads DGGITQSPKYLFRKEGQNVTLSCEQNLNHDAMYWYRQDPGQGLRLIYYSQIVNDFQKGDIAEGYSVSREKKESFPLTVTSAQKNPTAFYLCASAAGTAYEQYFGPGTRLTVT.